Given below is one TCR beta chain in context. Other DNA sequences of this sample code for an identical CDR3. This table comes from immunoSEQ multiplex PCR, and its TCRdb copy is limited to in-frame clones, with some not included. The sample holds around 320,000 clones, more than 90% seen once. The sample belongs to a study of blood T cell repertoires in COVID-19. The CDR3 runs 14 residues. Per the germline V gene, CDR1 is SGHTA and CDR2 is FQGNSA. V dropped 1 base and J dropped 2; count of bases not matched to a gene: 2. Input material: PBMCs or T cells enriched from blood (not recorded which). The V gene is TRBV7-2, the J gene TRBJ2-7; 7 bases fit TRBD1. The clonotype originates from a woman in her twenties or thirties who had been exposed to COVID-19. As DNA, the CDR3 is TGTGCCAGCAGCTTAGACAGGGGACCCTACGAGCAGTACTTC. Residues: CASSLDRGPYEQYF.